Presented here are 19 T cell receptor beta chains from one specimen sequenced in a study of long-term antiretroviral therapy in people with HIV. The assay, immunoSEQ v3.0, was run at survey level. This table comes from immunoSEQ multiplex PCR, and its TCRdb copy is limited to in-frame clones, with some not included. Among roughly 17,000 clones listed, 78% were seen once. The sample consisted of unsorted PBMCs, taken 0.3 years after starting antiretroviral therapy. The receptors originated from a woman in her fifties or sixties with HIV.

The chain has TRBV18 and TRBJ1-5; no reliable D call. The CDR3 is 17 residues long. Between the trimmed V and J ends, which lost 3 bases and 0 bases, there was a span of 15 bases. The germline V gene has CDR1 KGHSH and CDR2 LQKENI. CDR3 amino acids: CASSPGRVGSSNQPQHF. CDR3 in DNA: TGTGCCAGCTCACCGGGAAGGGTAGGGTCTAGCAATCAGCCCCAGCATTTT.

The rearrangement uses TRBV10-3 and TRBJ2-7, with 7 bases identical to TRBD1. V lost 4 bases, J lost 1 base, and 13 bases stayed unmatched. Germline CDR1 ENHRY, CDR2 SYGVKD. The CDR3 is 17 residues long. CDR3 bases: TGTGCCATCAGTGCGGCCACAGACAGGGCGCTATCCTACGAGCAGTACTTC. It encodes CAISAATDRALSYEQYF.

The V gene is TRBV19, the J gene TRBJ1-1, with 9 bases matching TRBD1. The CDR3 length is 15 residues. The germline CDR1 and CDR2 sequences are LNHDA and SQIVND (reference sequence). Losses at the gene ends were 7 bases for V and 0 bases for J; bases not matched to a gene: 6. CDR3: CASTPWDRVNTEAFF. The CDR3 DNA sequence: TGTGCCAGTACCCCTTGGGACAGGGTGAACACTGAAGCTTTCTTT.

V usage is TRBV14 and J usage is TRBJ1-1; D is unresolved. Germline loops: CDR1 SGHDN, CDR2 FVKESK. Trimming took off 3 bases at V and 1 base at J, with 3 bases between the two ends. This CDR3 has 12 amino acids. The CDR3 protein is CASSQGNTEAFF. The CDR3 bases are TGTGCCAGCAGCCAGGGGAACACTGAAGCTTTCTTT. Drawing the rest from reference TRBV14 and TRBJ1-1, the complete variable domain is EAGVTQFPSHSVIEKGQTVTLRCDPISGHDNLYWYRRVMGKEIKFLLHFVKESKQDESGMPNNRFLAERTGGTYSTLKVQPAELEDSGVYFCASSQGNTEAFFGQGTRLTVV.

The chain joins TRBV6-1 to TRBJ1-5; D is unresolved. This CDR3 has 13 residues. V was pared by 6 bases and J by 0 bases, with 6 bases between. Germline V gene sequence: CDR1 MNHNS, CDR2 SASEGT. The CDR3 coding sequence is TGTGCCAGCAGGGGTTATAGCAATCAGCCCCAGCATTTT. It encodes CASRGYSNQPQHF.

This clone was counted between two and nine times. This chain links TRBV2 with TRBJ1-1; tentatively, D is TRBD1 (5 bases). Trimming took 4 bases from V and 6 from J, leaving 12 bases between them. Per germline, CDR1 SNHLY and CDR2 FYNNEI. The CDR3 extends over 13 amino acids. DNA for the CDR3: TGTGCCAGCAGTGGGGACCCCCGGGCTGAAGCTTTCTTT. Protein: CASSGDPRAEAFF.

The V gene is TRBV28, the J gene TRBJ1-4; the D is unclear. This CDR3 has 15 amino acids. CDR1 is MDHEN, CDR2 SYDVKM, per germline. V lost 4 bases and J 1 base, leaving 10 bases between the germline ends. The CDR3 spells CASSSSDGTNEKLFF. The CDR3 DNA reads TGTGCCAGCAGTTCCTCGGACGGAACTAATGAAAAACTGTTTTTT.

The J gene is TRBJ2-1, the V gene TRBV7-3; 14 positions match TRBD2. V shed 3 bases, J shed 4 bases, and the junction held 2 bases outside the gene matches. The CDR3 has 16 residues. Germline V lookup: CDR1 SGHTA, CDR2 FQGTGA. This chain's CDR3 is CASSLTSGGGYNEQFF. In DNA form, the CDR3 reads TGTGCCAGCAGCTTGACTAGCGGGGGGGGATACAATGAGCAGTTCTTC.

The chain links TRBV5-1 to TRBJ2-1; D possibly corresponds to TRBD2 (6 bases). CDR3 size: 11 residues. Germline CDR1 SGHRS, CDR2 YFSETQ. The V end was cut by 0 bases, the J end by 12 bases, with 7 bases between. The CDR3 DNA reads TGCGCCAGCAGCTTGGGGGAGGTGCAGTTCTTC. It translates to CASSLGEVQFF.

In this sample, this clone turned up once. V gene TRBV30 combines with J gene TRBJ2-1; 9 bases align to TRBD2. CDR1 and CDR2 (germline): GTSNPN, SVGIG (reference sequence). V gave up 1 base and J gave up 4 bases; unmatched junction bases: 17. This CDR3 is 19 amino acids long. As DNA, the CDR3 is TGTGCCTGGAGTGCGCAATGGGAGCGGGGGGCTGTTTGGTACAATGAGCAGTTCTTC. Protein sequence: CAWSAQWERGAVWYNEQFF.

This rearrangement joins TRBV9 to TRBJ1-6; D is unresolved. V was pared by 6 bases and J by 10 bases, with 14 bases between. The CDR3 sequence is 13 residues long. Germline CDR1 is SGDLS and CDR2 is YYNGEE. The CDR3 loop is CASTPRTGSPLHF. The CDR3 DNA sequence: TGTGCCAGCACCCCGCGGACGGGGTCACCCCTCCACTTT.

The CDR3 reads CASSLRTGRQETQYF. The CDR3 nucleotides read TGTGCCAGCAGCTTGAGGACAGGTCGGCAAGAGACCCAGTACTTC. V gene TRBV5-4 combines with J gene TRBJ2-5; 7 bases match TRBD1. Germline V gene sequence: CDR1 SGHNT, CDR2 YYREEE (reference sequence). CDR3 length: 15 residues. The V gene end was trimmed by 1 base and the J gene end by 2 bases; junction bases not matched to a gene: 5. Based on the CDR3 plus reference TRBV5-4 and TRBJ2-5, the full variable domain is ETGVTQSPTHLIKTRGQQVTLRCSSQSGHNTVSWYQQALGQGPQFIFQYYREEENGRGNFPPRFSGLQFPNYSSELNVNALELDDSALYLCASSLRTGRQETQYFGPGTRLLVL.

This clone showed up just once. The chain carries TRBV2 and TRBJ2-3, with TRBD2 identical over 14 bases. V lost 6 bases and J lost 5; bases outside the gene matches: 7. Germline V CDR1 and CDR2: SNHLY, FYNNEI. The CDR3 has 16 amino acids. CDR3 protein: CASRKTSGGAGDTQYF. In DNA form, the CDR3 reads TGTGCCAGCAGGAAGACTAGCGGGGGGGCCGGAGATACGCAGTATTTT.

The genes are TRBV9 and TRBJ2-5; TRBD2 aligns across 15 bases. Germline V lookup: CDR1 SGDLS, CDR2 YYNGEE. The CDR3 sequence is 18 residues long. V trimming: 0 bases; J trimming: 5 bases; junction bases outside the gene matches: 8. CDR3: CASSVEGLAGGAWETQYF. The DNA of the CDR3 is TGTGCCAGCAGCGTAGAGGGACTAGCGGGGGGTGCCTGGGAGACCCAGTACTTC.

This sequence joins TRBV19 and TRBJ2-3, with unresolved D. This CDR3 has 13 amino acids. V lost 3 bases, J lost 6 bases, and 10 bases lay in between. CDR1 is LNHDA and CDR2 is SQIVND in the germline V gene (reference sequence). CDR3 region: CASSIGRADTQYF. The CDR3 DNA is TGTGCCAGTAGTATCGGCCGGGCGGATACGCAGTATTTT.

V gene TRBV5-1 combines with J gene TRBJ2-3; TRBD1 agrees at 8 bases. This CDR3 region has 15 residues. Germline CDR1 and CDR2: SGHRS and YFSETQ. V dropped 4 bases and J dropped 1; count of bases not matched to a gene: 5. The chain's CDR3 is CASSLTTGGTDTQYF. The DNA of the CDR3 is TGCGCCAGCAGCCTCACGACAGGGGGCACAGATACGCAGTATTTT. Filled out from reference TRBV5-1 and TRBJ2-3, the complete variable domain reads KAGVTQTPRYLIKTRGQQVTLSCSPISGHRSVSWYQQTPGQGLQFLFEYFSETQRNKGNFPGRFSGRQFSNSRSEMNVSTLELGDSALYLCASSLTTGGTDTQYFGPGTRLTVL.

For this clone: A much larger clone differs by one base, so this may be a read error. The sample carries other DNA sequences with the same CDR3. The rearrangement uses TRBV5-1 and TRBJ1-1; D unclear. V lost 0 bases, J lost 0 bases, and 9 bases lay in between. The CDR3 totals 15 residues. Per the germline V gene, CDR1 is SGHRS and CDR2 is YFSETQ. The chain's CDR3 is CASSLEGSVNTEAFF. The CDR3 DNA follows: TGCGCCAGCAGCTTGGAAGGCAGCGTGAACACTGAAGCTTTCTTT.

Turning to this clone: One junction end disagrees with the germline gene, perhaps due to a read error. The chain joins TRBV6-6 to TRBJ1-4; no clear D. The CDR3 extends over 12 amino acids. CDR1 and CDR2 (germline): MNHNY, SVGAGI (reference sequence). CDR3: CASSTGQLNSLF. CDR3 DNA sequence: TGTGCCAGCAGTACCGGGCAACTGAACAGCCTTTTT.

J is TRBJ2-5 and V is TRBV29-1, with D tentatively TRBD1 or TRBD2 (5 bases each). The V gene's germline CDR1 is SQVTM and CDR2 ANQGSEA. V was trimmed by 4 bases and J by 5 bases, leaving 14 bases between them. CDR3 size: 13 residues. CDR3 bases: TGCAGCGTTGCAGGTGGGACGCCCGAGACCCAGTACTTC. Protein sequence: CSVAGGTPETQYF.